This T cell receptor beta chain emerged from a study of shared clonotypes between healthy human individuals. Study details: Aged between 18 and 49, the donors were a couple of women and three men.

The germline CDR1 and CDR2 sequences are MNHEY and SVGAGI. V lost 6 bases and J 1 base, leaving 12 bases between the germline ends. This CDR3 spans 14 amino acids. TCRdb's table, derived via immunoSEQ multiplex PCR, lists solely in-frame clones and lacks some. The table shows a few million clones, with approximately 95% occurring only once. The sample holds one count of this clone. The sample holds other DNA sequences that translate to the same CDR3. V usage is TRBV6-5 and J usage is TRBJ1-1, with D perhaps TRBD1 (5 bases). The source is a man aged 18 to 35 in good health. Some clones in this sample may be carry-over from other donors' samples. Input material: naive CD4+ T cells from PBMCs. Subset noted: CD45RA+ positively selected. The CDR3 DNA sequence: TGTGCCAGCAGGTCCGGGACGGCGAACACTGAAGCTTTCTTT. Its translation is CASRSGTANTEAFF.